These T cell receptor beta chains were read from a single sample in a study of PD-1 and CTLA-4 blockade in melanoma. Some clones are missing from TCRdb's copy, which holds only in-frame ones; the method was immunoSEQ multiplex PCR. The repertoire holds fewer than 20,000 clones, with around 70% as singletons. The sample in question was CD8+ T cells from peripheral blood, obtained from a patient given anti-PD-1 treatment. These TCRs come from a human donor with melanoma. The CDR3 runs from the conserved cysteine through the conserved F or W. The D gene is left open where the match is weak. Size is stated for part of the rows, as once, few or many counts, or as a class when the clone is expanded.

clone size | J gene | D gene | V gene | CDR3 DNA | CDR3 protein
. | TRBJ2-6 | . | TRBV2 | TGTGCCTGCGACGGCTTCTCTGGGGCCAACGTCCTGACTTTC | CACDGFSGANVLTF
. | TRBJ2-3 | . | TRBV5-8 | TGTGCCAGCAGCCCCGGCTGGGGGTCAGATACGCAGTATTTT | CASSPGWGSDTQYF
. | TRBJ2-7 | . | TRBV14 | TGTGCCAGCAGCCCCTGGGCAGGGGCGGACGAGCAGTACTTC | CASSPWAGADEQYF
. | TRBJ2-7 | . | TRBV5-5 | TGTGCCAGCAGCTTGTGGCAGGGGCCATCCTACGAGCAGTACTTC | CASSLWQGPSYEQYF
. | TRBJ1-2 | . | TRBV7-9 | TGTGCCAGCAGCCACGACAGGATCTATGGCTACACCTTC | CASSHDRIYGYTF
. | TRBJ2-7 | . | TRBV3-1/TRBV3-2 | TGTGCCAGCAGCCAAGAGGGCCAGATATACGAGCAGTACTTC | CASSQEGQIYEQYF
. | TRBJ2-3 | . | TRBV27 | TGTGCCAGCAGTTTACGGTACGCGGCTAGCACAGATACGCAGTATTTT | CASSLRYAASTDTQYF
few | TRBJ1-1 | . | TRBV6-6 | TGTGCCAGCACAAGGAACACTGAAGCTTTCTTT | CASTRNTEAFF
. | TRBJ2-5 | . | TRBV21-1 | TGTGCCAGCTCTACCGACAGGGTAAGGCAAGAGACCCAGTACTTC | CASSTDRVRQETQYF
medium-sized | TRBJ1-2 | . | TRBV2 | TGTGCCAGCAGCGCAGGGGAAGTCTATGGCTACACCTTC | CASSAGEVYGYTF
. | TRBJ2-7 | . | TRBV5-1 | TGCGCCAGCACGGACCTCTACGAGCAGTACTTC | CASTDLYEQYF
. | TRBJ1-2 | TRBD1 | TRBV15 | TGTGCCACCAGCGCAGGGGGGCCCTACGGTGGCTACACCTTC | CATSAGGPYGGYTF
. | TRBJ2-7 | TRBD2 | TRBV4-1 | TGCGCCAGCAGCCAAGAGAGTAGCGGGGGCGTCGAGCAGTACTTC | CASSQESSGGVEQYF
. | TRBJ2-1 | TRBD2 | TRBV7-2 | TGTGCCAGCAGCTTAGGGGCGGGAGGGCCTAGGAATGAGCAGTTCTTC | CASSLGAGGPRNEQFF
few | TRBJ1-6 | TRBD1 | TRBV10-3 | TGTGCCATCAGTACCTCCCAGATAATAGGGGGGACAGCCCTTTCACCCCTCCACTTT | CAISTSQIIGGTALSPLHF
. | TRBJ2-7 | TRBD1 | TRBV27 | TGTGCCAGCCGATCGCAACCGGGACAGTCTCTAAGGCAGTACTTC | CASRSQPGQSLRQYF
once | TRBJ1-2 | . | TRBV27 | TGTGCCAGCAGTCCTACGAAGTGGGGGGGCTACACCTTC | CASSPTKWGGYTF
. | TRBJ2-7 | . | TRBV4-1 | TGCGCCAGCAGCCCGATCCTGATGGGTAGCGCCAGCTCCTACGAGCAGTACTTC | CASSPILMGSASSYEQYF
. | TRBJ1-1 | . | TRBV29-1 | TGCAGCCCGCCCCCGGTGGGAACGCCAAACACTGAAGCTTTCTTT | CSPPPVGTPNTEAFF
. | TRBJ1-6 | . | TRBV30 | TGTGCCTGGAGTGTAGGGATAGGTTCACCCCTCCACTTT | CAWSVGIGSPLHF
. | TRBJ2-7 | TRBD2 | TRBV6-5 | TGTGCCAGCACCCCGGGACTAGCGGGAGGGAGAGAGCAGTACTTC | CASTPGLAGGREQYF
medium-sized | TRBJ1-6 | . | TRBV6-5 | TGTGCCAGCAGTTACGACGGTCTGAATTCACCCCTCCACTTT | CASSYDGLNSPLHF
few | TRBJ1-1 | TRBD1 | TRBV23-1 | TGCGCCAGCAGTCACAAATTAGACAGGGGGCCCACTGAAGCTTTCTTT | CASSHKLDRGPTEAFF
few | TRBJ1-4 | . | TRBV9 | TGTGCCAGCAGCGTAGACGCAGGCCTCAATGAAAAACTGTTTTTT | CASSVDAGLNEKLFF
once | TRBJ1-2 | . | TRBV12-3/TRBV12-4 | TGTGCCAGCAGTTTCGGCCAGATTTATGGCTACACCTTC | CASSFGQIYGYTF
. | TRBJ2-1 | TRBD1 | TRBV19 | TGTGCCAGTAGTATCCTCCGGACAGGGGGCGGAGGCTACAATGAGCAGTTCTTC | CASSILRTGGGGYNEQFF
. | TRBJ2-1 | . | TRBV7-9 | TGTGCCAGCAGCCCCCTGGAGGCAGGGTTTGCCAATGAGCAGTTCTTC | CASSPLEAGFANEQFF